This T cell receptor beta chain was recovered during a study of radiation and T cells in renal cell carcinoma. Whole-study context: Nephrectomy followed 15 Gy stereotactic body radiation by 4 weeks. Study-wide points: In blood, top tumor clones expanded by 2 weeks, shrinking by 4. Without pretreatment biopsies, baseline tumor clonotype presence was undetermined.

Regarding this clone: Its antigen is not known.

The time point is: blood 2 weeks post-SBRT. Treatment in this sample: 15 Gy SBRT to primary tumor, nephrectomy 4 weeks later. Libraries were prepared by immunoSEQ multiplex PCR; TCRdb keeps only in-frame clonotypes and omits some of them. Among more than 150,000 clones, approximately 90% were seen once, and the ten largest hold 13%. Sequenced here: blood, sampled from a patient whose treatment included radiotherapy and nephrectomy. The source of this sequence is a woman aged 45-60 years with renal cell carcinoma.

Here the CDR3 reads CASSATPQPNYGYTF. The CDR3 nucleotides read TGTGCCAGCAGCGCGACACCACAACCTAACTATGGCTACACCTTC. This chain links TRBV9 with TRBJ1-2; D remains ambiguous. CDR1 and CDR2 from the germline V gene are SGDLS and YYNGEE. V shed 3 bases and J shed 0 bases, with 12 bases lying between them. This CDR3 contains 15 residues.